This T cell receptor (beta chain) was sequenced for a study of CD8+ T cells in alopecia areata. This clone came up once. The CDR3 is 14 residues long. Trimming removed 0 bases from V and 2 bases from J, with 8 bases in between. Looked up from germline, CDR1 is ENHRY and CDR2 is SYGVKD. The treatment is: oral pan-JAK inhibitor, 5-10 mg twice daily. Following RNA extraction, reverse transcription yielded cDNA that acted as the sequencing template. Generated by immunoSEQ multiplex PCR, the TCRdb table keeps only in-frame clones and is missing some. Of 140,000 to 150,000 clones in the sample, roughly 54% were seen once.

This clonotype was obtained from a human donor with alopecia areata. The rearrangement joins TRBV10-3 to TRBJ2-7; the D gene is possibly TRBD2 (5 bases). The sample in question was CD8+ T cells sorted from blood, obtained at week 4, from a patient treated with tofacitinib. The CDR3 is CAISESWEPYEQYF. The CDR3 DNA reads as TGTGCCATCAGTGAGTCATGGGAGCCCTACGAGCAGTACTTC.